A single sample is the source of the 22 T cell receptor beta chains below, sequenced in a study of sequential checkpoint blockade in melanoma. Method: immunoSEQ multiplex PCR; TCRdb's copy keeps in-frame clones and lacks some. The table has about 5,300 clones, around four fifths seen once; the top ten hold about three fifths. As for treatment: randomized to nivolumab then ipilimumab (arm A) or the reverse (arm B). Source: CD8+ T cells sorted from blood (inferred from file names), taken from a patient given nivolumab and ipilimumab in sequence. These receptor sequences come from a human donor with melanoma.

The chain recombines TRBV6-1 with TRBJ2-7; D unclear. V lost 2 bases and J lost 6, with 5 bases in between. From germline, CDR1 is MNHNS and CDR2 SASEGT. The length of the CDR3 is 11 residues. CDR3 residues: CASSEFSEQYF. The DNA for the CDR3 is TGTGCCAGCAGTGAATTCTCCGAGCAGTACTTC.

This clone was seen only a few times. This sequence joins TRBV27 and TRBJ2-7; perhaps TRBD1 as D (5 bases). The CDR3 spans 15 residues. Trimming pared 1 base from V and 12 bases from J, leaving 22 bases between. Per germline, CDR1 MNHEY and CDR2 SMNVEV (reference sequence). The CDR3 protein is CASSLLSDRTDSMYF. The CDR3 DNA reads TGTGCCAGCAGTTTATTGAGCGACAGAACCGATAGTATGTACTTC.

The J gene is TRBJ2-2, the V gene TRBV6-4; TRBD1 is a possible D gene (5 bases). The CDR3 loop spans 13 amino acids. Per germline, CDR1 MRHNA and CDR2 SNTAGT. Trimming shortened V by 3 bases and J by 4 bases, and 6 bases separated the two germline ends. CDR3 DNA: TGTGCCAGCAGTGATAGGGGCACCGGGGAGCTGTTTTTT. Its protein product is CASSDRGTGELFF.

This chain uses TRBV27 with TRBJ2-7, with D possibly TRBD2 on 6 matching bases. CDR3 length: 15 amino acids. Trimming left V 0 bases short and J 4 bases short, with 13 bases between. In germline, CDR1 is MNHEY, CDR2 SMNVEV (reference sequence). The CDR3: CASSLSEGTLYEQYF. For the CDR3, the DNA is TGTGCCAGCAGTTTATCGGAGGGAACACTATACGAGCAGTACTTC.

The chain couples TRBV7-2 to TRBJ1-6; 9 bases line up with TRBD1. CDR1 SGHTA and CDR2 FQGNSA come from the germline V gene. This CDR3 is built from 16 residues. With V trimmed by 5 bases and J by 5 bases, 7 bases remained unmatched. The CDR3 reads CASSPRGQGNNSPLHF. DNA of the CDR3: TGTGCCAGCAGCCCCCGAGGACAGGGGAATAATTCACCCCTCCACTTT.

The chain uses TRBV19 and TRBJ2-7; TRBD2 matches 7 bases. V lost 4 bases and J lost 0; bases outside the gene matches: 3. Germline CDR1 LNHDA, CDR2 SQIVND (reference sequence). The length of the CDR3 is 14 residues. CDR3 bases: TGTGCCAGTAGTACAGCGGGGAGCTCCTACGAGCAGTACTTC. Its protein is CASSTAGSSYEQYF.

The chain joins TRBV9 to TRBJ2-7, with TRBD2 identical over 9 bases. CDR3 size: 14 residues. Germline trimming cut 4 bases from V and 4 bases from J; bases unmatched to any gene: 6. The germline V gene has CDR1 SGDLS and CDR2 YYNGEE. CDR3: CASSSRSGGYEQYF. CDR3 nucleotides: TGTGCCAGCAGCTCCCGTAGCGGGGGATACGAGCAGTACTTC.

The DNA of the CDR3 is TGTGCCAGCAGTTTCGGGACAGGGGGCACCGAAGAGACCCAGTACTTC. The encoded protein is CASSFGTGGTEETQYF. The V and J genes are TRBV27 and TRBJ2-5, with 12 bases lining up with TRBD1. CDR1 is MNHEY, CDR2 SMNVEV, per germline (reference sequence). CDR3 size: 16 residues. V gave up 3 bases and J gave up 3 bases; unmatched junction bases: 5.

The V gene is TRBV10-2, the J gene TRBJ1-3; possibly TRBD1 for D (5 bases). V lost 3 bases and J 1 base, leaving 7 bases between the germline ends. CDR3 length: 14 residues. Germline-derived CDR1 and CDR2 are WSHSY and SAAADI. The CDR3 coding sequence is TGCGCCAGCAGTGAAAGGGGTTCTGGAAACACCATATATTTT. As protein: CASSERGSGNTIYF.

The chain couples TRBV28 to TRBJ1-1; a weak D match, TRBD1 (5 bases). Between the trimmed V and J ends, which lost 7 bases and 1 base, there was a span of 16 bases. Germline CDR1 MDHEN, CDR2 SYDVKM. This CDR3 has 15 amino acids. The CDR3 DNA sequence: TGTGCCAGCACCCTTTCCTTCACAGGGAACACTGAAGCTTTCTTT. Its protein product is CASTLSFTGNTEAFF.

V and J are TRBV4-2 and TRBJ2-7; no clear D gene. Trimming removed 1 base at V and 1 base at J, with 11 bases between. The CDR3 is made up of 15 amino acids. Germline assignment: CDR1 LGHNA and CDR2 YNFKEQ. In DNA form, the CDR3 reads TGTGCCAGCAGCCAAGGGGTCACCAGGTCCTACGAGCAGTACTTC. This translates into CASSQGVTRSYEQYF.

This clone came up a few times. The chain joins TRBV7-9 to TRBJ2-5, with TRBD1 identical over 8 bases. V shed 0 bases, J shed 3 bases, and the junction held 3 bases outside the gene matches. Germline-derived CDR1 and CDR2 are SEHNR and FQNEAQ (reference sequence). This CDR3 spans 15 amino acids. The DNA of the CDR3 is TGTGCCAGCAGCTTAGCGCGGACAGGGAAAGAGACCCAGTACTTC. It translates to CASSLARTGKETQYF. The variable domain in full, completed from reference TRBV7-9 and TRBJ2-5, reads DTGVSQNPRHKITKRGQNVTFRCDPISEHNRLYWYRQTLGQGPEFLTYFQNEAQLEKSRLLSDRFSAERPKGSFSTLEIQRTEQGDSAMYLCASSLARTGKETQYFGPGTRLLVL.

This CDR3 is CASSQPGEVTEAFF. The CDR3, as DNA: TGTGCCAGCAGCCAACCCGGGGAAGTAACTGAAGCTTTCTTT. This chain links TRBV7-6 with TRBJ1-1; no firm D call. The CDR3 sequence is 14 residues long. Trimming took 5 bases from V and 5 from J, leaving 15 bases between them. Germline loops: CDR1 SGHVS, CDR2 FNYEAQ.

The chain links TRBV4-3 to TRBJ2-2; D gene uncertain. Looked up from germline, CDR1 is LGHNA and CDR2 is YSLEER. The CDR3 consists of 15 residues. V lost 1 base and J lost 2, with 8 bases in between. CDR3 nucleotides: TGCGCCAGCAGCCAAGCTCAGGATAACACCGGGGAGCTGTTTTTT. It is translated as CASSQAQDNTGELFF.

The V and J genes are TRBV21-1 and TRBJ1-2; the table's D call, TRBD1, has no DNA check behind it. TRBV21-1 is labeled a pseudogene. The CDR3 loop spans 17 amino acids. DNA of the CDR3: TGTGCCAGCAGCAGAAGTAAACGCTACAGGGTTTCCTATGGCTACACCTTC. This encodes CASSRSKRYRVSYGYTF.

V gene TRBV29-1 combines with J gene TRBJ2-5; 7 bases are a match to TRBD2. J gave up 5 bases and V 7 bases, and 10 bases lay outside the gene matches. Looked up from germline, CDR1 is SQVTM and CDR2 is ANQGSEA. CDR3 length: 13 residues. The CDR3 DNA sequence: TGCAGCGGGGAGCGGGGCTCCTTGGAGACCCAGTACTTC. This translates into CSGERGSLETQYF.

This clone has more than one count but fewer than ten. This rearrangement joins TRBV19 to TRBJ1-2, with 8 bases aligning to TRBD1. The V gene's germline CDR1 is LNHDA and CDR2 SQIVND (reference sequence). The trim removed 5 bases at V and 10 bases at J, leaving 12 bases unmatched. The CDR3 is 14 residues long. The CDR3 bases are TGTGCCAGTAGTTCCGGAGGGACAGGCAGTGTCTACACCTTC. Its protein is CASSSGGTGSVYTF.

J is TRBJ2-7 and V is TRBV5-1; 9 positions agree with TRBD2. The ends lost 0 bases at V and 3 bases at J; junction bases unmatched: 7. Per germline, CDR1 SGHRS and CDR2 YFSETQ. The CDR3 spans 16 residues. The CDR3 region has the DNA TGCGCCAGCAGCTTGGCGGGCGGGGGGGCAATCTACGAGCAGTACTTC. Its translation: CASSLAGGGAIYEQYF.

The chain has TRBV4-3 and TRBJ2-7, with TRBD2 matching 9 bases. The trim removed 1 base at V and 3 bases at J, leaving 1 base unmatched. CDR3 length: 14 residues. CDR1 is LGHNA and CDR2 is YSLEER in the germline V gene. This chain's CDR3 is CASSQGLAVYEQYF. The CDR3 bases are TGCGCCAGCAGCCAAGGACTAGCGGTCTACGAGCAGTACTTC.

CDR3 in DNA: TGCGCCAGCAGCCACGTACTAGCGGGGAATTCGGATACGCAGTATTTT. Translating gives CASSHVLAGNSDTQYF. The chain combines TRBV4-1 with TRBJ2-3, with 10 bases identical to TRBD2. Looked up from germline, CDR1 is MGHRA and CDR2 is YSYEKL. This CDR3 contains 16 residues. J was trimmed by 6 bases and V by 3 bases; bases with no gene match: 9.

Concerning this clone itself: A junction end diverges from the germline sequence, so it may reflect a read error. This chain joins TRBV7-7 and TRBJ2-2; TRBD2 matches at 10 bases. The V gene's germline CDR1 is SSHAT and CDR2 FNYEAQ (reference sequence). This CDR3 has 18 residues. Written as DNA, the CDR3 is TGTGCTAGCAGCTTAGTGTCTAGCGGGGGACCGAACACCGGGGAGCTGTTTTTT. Its protein product is CASSLVSSGGPNTGELFF.

This rearrangement joins TRBV27 to TRBJ2-7; D call uncertain. Trimming shortened V by 10 bases and J by 6 bases, and 13 bases separated the two germline ends. The CDR3 is made up of 11 amino acids. Germline V gene lookup returns CDR1 MNHEY and CDR2 SMNVEV (reference sequence). The CDR3 DNA is TGTGCCACTGGCCAACAGCTCGAGCAGTACTTC. This encodes CATGQQLEQYF.